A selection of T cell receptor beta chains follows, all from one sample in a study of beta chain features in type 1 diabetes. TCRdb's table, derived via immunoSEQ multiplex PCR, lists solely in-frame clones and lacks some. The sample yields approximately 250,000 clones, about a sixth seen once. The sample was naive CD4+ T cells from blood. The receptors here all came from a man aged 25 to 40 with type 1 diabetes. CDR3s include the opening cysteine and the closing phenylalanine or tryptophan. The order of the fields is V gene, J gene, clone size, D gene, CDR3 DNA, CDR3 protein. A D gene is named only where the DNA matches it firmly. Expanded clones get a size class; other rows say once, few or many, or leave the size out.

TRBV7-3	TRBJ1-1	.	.	TGTGCCAGCAGCCACGACGGGAACACTGAAGCTTTCTTT	CASSHDGNTEAFF
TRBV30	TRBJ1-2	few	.	TGTGCCTGGAGTGTAAGGCAGGGCCGCCCTAACTATGGCTACACCTTC	CAWSVRQGRPNYGYTF
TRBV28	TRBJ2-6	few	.	TGTGCCAGCACCTCCCCATCTGGGGCCAACGTCCTGACTTTC	CASTSPSGANVLTF
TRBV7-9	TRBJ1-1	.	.	TGTGCCAGCAGCAGGACAGACTTTGAAGCTTTCTTT	CASSRTDFEAFF
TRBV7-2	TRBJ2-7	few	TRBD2	TGTGCCAGCAGCTTAGAGGGCGGGAGAGGCTACGAGCAGTACTTC	CASSLEGGRGYEQYF
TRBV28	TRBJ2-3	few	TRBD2	TGTGCCAGCGTACTGGGGGGGGTGGCAGATACGCAGTATTTT	CASVLGGVADTQYF
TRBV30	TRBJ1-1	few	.	TGTGCCTGGAAAGGCCCGTTCCGAACTGAAGCTTTCTTT	CAWKGPFRTEAFF
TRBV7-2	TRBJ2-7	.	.	TGTGCCAGCAGCTTAGCAGGGGTCCTGTACGAGCAGTACTTC	CASSLAGVLYEQYF
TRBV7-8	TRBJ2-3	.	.	TGTGCCAGCAGTCCTATTAGCGATACGCAGTATTTT	CASSPISDTQYF
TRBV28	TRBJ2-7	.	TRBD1	TGTGCCAGCAGTTACTACCGGGACAGCTCCTACGAGCAGTACTTC	CASSYYRDSSYEQYF
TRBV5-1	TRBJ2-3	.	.	TGCGCCAGCAGCTTGGGCTGGACTACCAGGAAATTCACAGATACGCAGTATTTT	CASSLGWTTRKFTDTQYF
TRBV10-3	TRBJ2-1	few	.	TGTGCCATCAGTGCGAACAATGAGCAGTTCTTC	CAISANNEQFF
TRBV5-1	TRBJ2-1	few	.	TGCGCCAGCAGCTTAGACCACTACAATGAGCAGTTCTTC	CASSLDHYNEQFF
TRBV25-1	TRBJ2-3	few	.	TGTGCCAGCAGTGCCCGTGGGGAGAGCACAGATACGCAGTATTTT	CASSARGESTDTQYF
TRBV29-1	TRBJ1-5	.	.	TGCAGCGTTGGGGGACTCAATCAGCCCCAGCATTTT	CSVGGLNQPQHF
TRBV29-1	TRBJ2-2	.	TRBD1	TGCAGCGTTGCCCTGGGACAGGGAGACACCGGGGAGCTGTTTTTT	CSVALGQGDTGELFF
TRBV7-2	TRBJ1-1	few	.	TGTGCCAGCAGCTTGGGCTTGATACCTGAAGCTTTCTTT	CASSLGLIPEAFF
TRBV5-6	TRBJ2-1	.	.	TGTGCCAGCAGCTTGGTAGGGCAGAAGCAGTTCTTC	CASSLVGQKQFF
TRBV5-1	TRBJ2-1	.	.	TGCGCCAGCAGTTACTTTTCGGGCAATGAGCAGTTCTTC	CASSYFSGNEQFF
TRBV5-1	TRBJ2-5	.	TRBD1	TGCGCCAGCAGACCCGGGACAGCGTACCAAGAGACCCAGTACTTC	CASRPGTAYQETQYF
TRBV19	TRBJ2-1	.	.	TGTGCCAGTAGCCGACAGCATAGGGGATCGAATGAGCAGTTCTTC	CASSRQHRGSNEQFF
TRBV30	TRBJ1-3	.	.	TGTGCCTGGAGGGACAAATCCCATTTCTCTGGAAACACCATATATTTT	CAWRDKSHFSGNTIYF
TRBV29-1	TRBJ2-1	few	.	TGCAGCGTCTCGGGGGAAAATGAGCAGTTCTTC	CSVSGENEQFF
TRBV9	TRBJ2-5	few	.	TGTGCCAGCAGCGTAGAAGGTGTCCGAAGAGGGGAGACCCAGTACTTC	CASSVEGVRRGETQYF
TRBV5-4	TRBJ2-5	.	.	TGTGCCAGCAGCCACTTAGACCGTGTAGAGACCCAGTACTTC	CASSHLDRVETQYF
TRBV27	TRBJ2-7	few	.	TGTGCCAGCAGTCAGAGGGGAAACGAGCAGTACTTC	CASSQRGNEQYF
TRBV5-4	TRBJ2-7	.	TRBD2	TGTGCCAGCAGCTTCGGACTAGCTGGCCACGAGCAGTACTTC	CASSFGLAGHEQYF
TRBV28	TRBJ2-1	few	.	TGTGCCAGCAGAGTCTCCTACAATGAGCAGTTCTTC	CASRVSYNEQFF
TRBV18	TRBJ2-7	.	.	TGTGCCAGCTCCCCGAAGGCGGACAGCTCCTACGAGCAGTACTTC	CASSPKADSSYEQYF
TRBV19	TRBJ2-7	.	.	TGTGCCAGTAGTATTTCAGGGCGCGCCTCCTACGAGCAGTACTTC	CASSISGRASYEQYF
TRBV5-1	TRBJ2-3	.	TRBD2	TGCGCCAGCAGCTTGGAGGCTAGCGGGAAGGATACGCAGTATTTT	CASSLEASGKDTQYF
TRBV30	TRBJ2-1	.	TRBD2	TGTGCCTGGAGGGAGGCAGGACTAGCGGGAACCTACAATGAGCAGTTCTTC	CAWREAGLAGTYNEQFF
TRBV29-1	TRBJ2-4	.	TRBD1	TGCTGCGTTTTTACTCCGGGACAGGGGGGCAAAAACATTCAGTACTTC	CCVFTPGQGGKNIQYF
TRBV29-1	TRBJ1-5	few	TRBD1	TGCAGCGTTCGGACAGGTGGGAATCAGCCCCAGCATTTT	CSVRTGGNQPQHF
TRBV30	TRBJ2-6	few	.	TGTGCCTGGAGTGCGAACAGGATTTTCTCTGGGGCCAACGTCCTGACTTTC	CAWSANRIFSGANVLTF
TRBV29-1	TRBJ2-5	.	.	TGCAGCGTTTCGGTTCTACAAGAGACCCAGTACTTC	CSVSVLQETQYF
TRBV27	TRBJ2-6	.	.	TGTGCCAGCAGCAGCTCTGGGGCCAACGTCCTGACTTTC	CASSSSGANVLTF
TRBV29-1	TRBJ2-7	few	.	TGCAGCGTTGAAGTAGGGACACTATACTACGAGCAGTACTTC	CSVEVGTLYYEQYF
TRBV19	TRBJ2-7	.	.	TGTGCCAGTAGTCCTGGAGATGGGCAGTTCGTCTACGAGCAGTACTTC	CASSPGDGQFVYEQYF
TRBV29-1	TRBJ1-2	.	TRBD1	TGCAGCGTTGATACAGGGGCGTATGGCTACACCTTC	CSVDTGAYGYTF
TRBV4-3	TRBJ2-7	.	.	TGCGCCAGCAGCCAAGATGGGTCTTCCTACGAGCAGTACTTC	CASSQDGSSYEQYF
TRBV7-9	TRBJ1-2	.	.	TGTGCCAGCAGCTTAGAAGCACAGGGTGGCTACACCTTC	CASSLEAQGGYTF
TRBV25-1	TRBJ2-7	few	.	TGTGCCAGCAGTGAACGACTCGCCCACGAGCAGTACTTC	CASSERLAHEQYF
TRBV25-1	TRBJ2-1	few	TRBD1	TGTGCCAGCAACATGCCAGGGACAGACGAGCAGTTCTTC	CASNMPGTDEQFF
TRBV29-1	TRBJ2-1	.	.	TGCAGCGTTGAAGGGGACGAGAGCTCCTACAATGAGCAGTTCTTC	CSVEGDESSYNEQFF
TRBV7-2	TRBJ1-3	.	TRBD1	TGTGCCAGCAGCTGGGGACAGGGAAACACCATATATTTT	CASSWGQGNTIYF
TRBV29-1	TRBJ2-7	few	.	TGCAGCGTTTCCCGTTCCCCCTACGAGCAGTACTTC	CSVSRSPYEQYF
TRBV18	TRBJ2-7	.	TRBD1	TGTGCCAGCTCCCGACAGGGATCCTACGAGCAGTACTTC	CASSRQGSYEQYF